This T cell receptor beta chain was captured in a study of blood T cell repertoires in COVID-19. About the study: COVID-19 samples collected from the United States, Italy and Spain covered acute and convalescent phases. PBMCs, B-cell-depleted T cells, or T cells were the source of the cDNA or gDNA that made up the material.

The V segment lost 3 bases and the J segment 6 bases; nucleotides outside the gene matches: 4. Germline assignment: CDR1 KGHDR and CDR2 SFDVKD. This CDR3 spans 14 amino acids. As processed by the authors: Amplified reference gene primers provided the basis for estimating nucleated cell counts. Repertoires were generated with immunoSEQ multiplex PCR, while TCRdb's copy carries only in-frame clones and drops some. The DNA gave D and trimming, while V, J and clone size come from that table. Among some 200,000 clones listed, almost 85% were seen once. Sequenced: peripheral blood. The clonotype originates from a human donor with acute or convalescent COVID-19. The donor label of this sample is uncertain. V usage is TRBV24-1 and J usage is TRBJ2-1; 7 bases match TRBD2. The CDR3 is CATSDDLAVNEQFF. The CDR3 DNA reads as TGTGCCACCAGTGATGACCTAGCGGTCAATGAGCAGTTCTTC.